These 27 T cell receptor beta chains originate from one sample sequenced in a study of T cell changes during pregnancy in multiple sclerosis. The repertoire was sequenced with immunoSEQ multiplex PCR; TCRdb's copy has only in-frame clones and lacks some. The sample has about 80,000 clones; approximately 94% are singletons. Material: peripheral blood, obtained after pregnancy. The receptors here all came from a female donor in good health, enrolled as a control in a pregnancy study.

The chain uses TRBV11-1 and TRBJ2-1; TRBD2 aligns across 10 bases. Germline CDR1 is SGHAT and CDR2 is FQDESV (reference sequence). Unmatched junction bases numbered 4, after V lost 4 bases and J lost 7 bases. This CDR3 contains 14 residues. The CDR3 nucleotides are TGTGCCAGCAGCTCCCCGACTAGCGGGAATGAGCAGTTCTTC. Protein: CASSSPTSGNEQFF. Full variable domain (outside the CDR3, taken from reference TRBV11-1 and TRBJ2-1): EAEVAQSPRYKITEKSQAVAFWCDPISGHATLYWYRQILGQGPELLVQFQDESVVDDSQLPKDRFSAERLKGVDSTLKIQPAELGDSAMYLCASSSPTSGNEQFFGPGTRLTVL.

The CDR3 region is CASSSVPRGEQYF. The CDR3 nucleotides read TGTGCCAGCAGCTCAGTGCCCCGGGGGGAGCAGTACTTC. The rearrangement links TRBV6-6 to TRBJ2-7; D is possibly TRBD2 (6 bases). CDR1 is MNHNY, CDR2 SVGAGI, per germline (reference sequence). The CDR3 is 13 amino acids. The V end lost 6 bases, the J end lost 7 bases, and 16 bases lay between the germline ends.

J is TRBJ2-7 and V is TRBV27; TRBD1 matches 10 bases. Germline V gene sequence: CDR1 MNHEY, CDR2 SMNVEV (reference sequence). This CDR3 has 15 residues. The V segment lost 5 bases and the J segment 7 bases; nucleotides outside the gene matches: 11. The CDR3 loop reads CASSMTGGARFEQYF. Here the CDR3 DNA reads TGTGCCAGCAGTATGACAGGGGGCGCGAGGTTTGAGCAGTACTTC.

The chain carries TRBV7-2 and TRBJ2-1, with TRBD1 as a possible D gene (5 bases). The length of the CDR3 is 13 residues. V dropped 1 base and J dropped 7 bases, with 8 bases sitting between them. Germline CDR1 is SGHTA and CDR2 is FQGNSA. CDR3 sequence: CASSLGTPNEQFF. The CDR3 DNA is TGTGCCAGCAGCTTAGGGACACCGAATGAGCAGTTCTTC.

The J gene is TRBJ2-5, the V gene TRBV5-1; the match to TRBD2 covers 10 bases. J lost 5 bases, V lost 1 base, and 14 bases had no gene match. The germline CDR1 and CDR2 sequences are SGHRS and YFSETQ. CDR3 length: 18 residues. In DNA, the CDR3 is TGCGCCAGCAGCTTGCGGTGGGTAGCGGGGGGCGAAGGTGAGACCCAGTACTTC. Protein sequence: CASSLRWVAGGEGETQYF.

V is TRBV9 and J is TRBJ1-1, with TRBD1 as a possible D gene (6 bases). V lost 4 bases to trimming and J lost 1 base, with 14 bases between them. Germline V gene data show CDR1 as SGDLS and CDR2 as YYNGEE. This CDR3 region has 15 residues. CDR3 loop: CASSPYRVKNTEAFF. The CDR3 DNA reads TGTGCCAGCAGCCCGTACAGGGTTAAGAACACTGAAGCTTTCTTT.

The chain couples TRBV5-1 to TRBJ1-1; D perhaps matches TRBD1 (6 bases). V was shortened by 6 bases and J by 7 bases, with 10 bases between the two germline ends. This CDR3 has 11 residues. Germline-derived CDR1 and CDR2 are SGHRS and YFSETQ. The DNA of the CDR3 is TGCGCCAGCATCGGACAGAGTGAAGCTTTCTTT. It is translated as CASIGQSEAFF.

The J gene is TRBJ2-2, the V gene TRBV5-6; 12 positions agree with TRBD1. The CDR3 is made up of 15 amino acids. With 4 bases clipped from V and 7 bases from J, the junction kept 5 bases outside the gene matches. Germline CDR1 reads SGHDT; CDR2 reads YYEEEE. The CDR3 sequence: CASSTGTGGIGELFF. In DNA, the CDR3 is TGTGCCAGCAGCACCGGGACAGGGGGCATCGGGGAGCTGTTTTTT.

Concerning this clone: This sample also contains other DNA sequences that code for the same CDR3. The V and J genes are TRBV18 and TRBJ2-7; the match to TRBD2 covers 9 bases. Germline V gene lookup returns CDR1 KGHSH and CDR2 LQKENI. The CDR3 loop spans 14 amino acids. Trimming took 6 bases from V and 1 from J; bases not matched to a gene: 4. CDR3 in amino acids: CASSPTSGSYEQYF. In DNA, the CDR3 is TGTGCCAGCTCCCCTACTAGCGGGTCCTACGAGCAGTACTTC. Based on the CDR3 plus reference TRBV18 and TRBJ2-7, the full variable domain is NAGVMQNPRHLVRRRGQEARLRCSPMKGHSHVYWYRQLPEEGLKFMVYLQKENIIDESGMPKERFSAEFPKEGPSILRIQQVVRGDSAAYFCASSPTSGSYEQYFGPGTRLTVT.

The chain combines TRBV18 with TRBJ1-3; perhaps TRBD1 as D (5 bases). There are 16 residues in the CDR3. The V end was cut by 0 bases, the J end by 4 bases, with 13 bases between. Germline lookup yields CDR1 KGHSH and CDR2 LQKENI. The CDR3 DNA is TGTGCCAGCTCACCACCCGGGGCCGCGGGAGGAAACACCATATATTTT. It encodes CASSPPGAAGGNTIYF. The entire variable domain, with the rest obtained from reference TRBV18 and TRBJ1-3, is as follows: NAGVMQNPRHLVRRRGQEARLRCSPMKGHSHVYWYRQLPEEGLKFMVYLQKENIIDESGMPKERFSAEFPKEGPSILRIQQVVRGDSAAYFCASSPPGAAGGNTIYFGEGSWLTVV.

The chain uses TRBV9 and TRBJ2-2; a weak D match, TRBD2 (5 bases). Per the germline V gene, CDR1 is SGDLS and CDR2 is YYNGEE. V shed 6 bases and J shed 3 bases, with 18 bases lying between them. The CDR3 has 16 residues. CDR3 nucleotide sequence: TGTGCCAGCATAGAAATAATTCGGCGGGACACCGGGGAGCTGTTTTTT. It is translated as CASIEIIRRDTGELFF.

The rearrangement uses TRBV6-6 and TRBJ2-1; TRBD2 agrees at 8 bases. Germline V gene data show CDR1 as MNHNY and CDR2 as SVGAGI (reference sequence). The trim removed 4 bases at V and 7 bases at J, leaving 6 bases unmatched. The CDR3 runs to 14 residues. The CDR3 DNA reads TGTGCCAGCAGTTCGTCGGGCGGGGGGAATGAGCAGTTCTTC. It encodes CASSSSGGGNEQFF.

The chain carries TRBV7-8 and TRBJ2-1; 8 nucleotides agree with TRBD2. Unmatched junction bases numbered 11, after V lost 5 bases and J lost 8 bases. The CDR3 contains 15 residues. Germline V gene lookup returns CDR1 SGHVS and CDR2 FQNEAQ. This chain's CDR3 is CASSQAGTSLDEQFF. The CDR3 bases are TGTGCCAGCAGCCAAGCAGGGACTAGTTTGGATGAGCAGTTCTTC.

The chain joins TRBV7-2 to TRBJ1-2; D call uncertain. This CDR3 region has 13 residues. Trimming left V 7 bases short and J 3 bases short, with 12 bases between. Germline assignment: CDR1 SGHTA and CDR2 FQGNSA. This CDR3 reads CASTKNEYYGYTF. Here the CDR3 DNA reads TGTGCCAGCACCAAGAACGAGTACTATGGCTACACCTTC.

The chain couples TRBV19 to TRBJ2-5; D unresolved. Trimming took off 3 bases at V and 5 bases at J, with 13 bases between the two ends. CDR3 length equals 14 residues. CDR1 is LNHDA, CDR2 SQIVND, per germline (reference sequence). The CDR3 spells CASSITSTRETQYF. In nucleotides, the CDR3 is TGTGCCAGTAGTATCACCTCCACCAGGGAGACCCAGTACTTC.

This chain's CDR3 is CATSRDRGPNEKLFF. The CDR3 region has the DNA TGTGCCACCAGCAGAGATAGGGGTCCTAATGAAAAACTGTTTTTT. The rearrangement joins TRBV15 to TRBJ1-4, with D perhaps TRBD1 (5 bases). V was trimmed by 0 bases and J by 3 bases, leaving 8 bases between them. Germline-derived CDR1 and CDR2 are LNHNV and YYDKDF (reference sequence). The CDR3 runs 15 residues.

The CDR3 sequence: CASSLARVGGGAHEQYF. CDR3 nucleotide sequence: TGTGCCAGCAGCTTGGCCAGAGTGGGCGGGGGTGCGCACGAGCAGTACTTC. V is TRBV5-8 and J is TRBJ2-7; 7 positions agree with TRBD2. The CDR3 covers 17 residues. After removal of 0 bases from V and 5 bases from J, the junction contained 14 bases not matched to a gene. CDR1 SGHTS and CDR2 YDEGEE come from the germline V gene. Filled out from reference TRBV5-8 and TRBJ2-7, the complete variable domain reads EAGVTQSPTHLIKTRGQQATLRCSPISGHTSVYWYQQALGLGLQFLLWYDEGEERNRGNFPPRFSGRQFPNYSSELNVNALELEDSALYLCASSLARVGGGAHEQYFGPGTRLTVT.

The rearrangement links TRBV7-9 to TRBJ2-7, with TRBD2 matching over 11 bases. The CDR3 contains 15 residues. Germline lookup yields CDR1 SEHNR and CDR2 FQNEAQ (reference sequence). The trim removed 1 base at V and 7 bases at J, leaving 6 bases unmatched. This chain's CDR3 is CASSLVGLAVDEQYF. CDR3 in DNA: TGTGCCAGCAGCTTAGTGGGACTAGCGGTGGATGAGCAGTACTTC. The whole variable domain, filled in from reference TRBV7-9 and TRBJ2-7, reads DTGVSQNPRHKITKRGQNVTFRCDPISEHNRLYWYRQTLGQGPEFLTYFQNEAQLEKSRLLSDRFSAERPKGSFSTLEIQRTEQGDSAMYLCASSLVGLAVDEQYFGPGTRLTVT.

V usage is TRBV28 and J usage is TRBJ2-5, with TRBD1 identical over 7 bases. There are 14 residues in the CDR3. Trimming removed 6 bases from V and 2 bases from J; junction bases left unmatched: 6. Germline V gives CDR1 MDHEN, CDR2 SYDVKM. CDR3 bases: TGTGCCAGCAGGCTGGGACAGACACAAGAGACCCAGTACTTC. Amino acids: CASRLGQTQETQYF.

This clone appeared a single time. The V call is TRBV7-9, the J call TRBJ2-3, with TRBD1 identical over 8 bases. V shed 8 bases, J shed 4 bases, and the junction held 8 bases outside the gene matches. Germline V CDR1 and CDR2: SEHNR, FQNEAQ (reference sequence). The CDR3 runs 14 residues. CDR3 coding DNA: TGTGCCAGCGCAAGGGACAGGATCGCAGATACGCAGTATTTT. This gives the protein CASARDRIADTQYF.

This sequence joins TRBV12-5 and TRBJ2-5, with 8 bases identical to TRBD1. Germline loops: CDR1 LGHNT, CDR2 FRNRAP. The V segment lost 10 bases and the J segment 4 bases; nucleotides outside the gene matches: 11. The CDR3 totals 14 residues. DNA of the CDR3: TGTGCTAAAAGTAAACAGGGGGAGGCAGAGACCCAGTACTTC. Translated: CAKSKQGEAETQYF.

V gene TRBV28 combines with J gene TRBJ1-1, with a tentative D call TRBD1 (6 bases). The CDR3 loop spans 16 amino acids. Germline V gene lookup returns CDR1 MDHEN and CDR2 SYDVKM. V gave up 6 bases and J gave up 2 bases, with 19 bases separating them. The DNA for the CDR3 is TGTGCCAGCAGGAACGGGGGGGGCAGGGGAAACACTGAAGCTTTCTTT. This translates into CASRNGGGRGNTEAFF.

This chain links TRBV19 with TRBJ2-1; 7 bases agree with TRBD2. Germline CDR1 reads LNHDA; CDR2 reads SQIVND (reference sequence). J was trimmed by 5 bases and V by 5 bases; bases with no gene match: 9. CDR3 size: 15 residues. CDR3: CASSFFSLADNEQFF. DNA for the CDR3: TGTGCCAGTAGTTTCTTCTCCCTAGCGGACAATGAGCAGTTCTTC. Using reference TRBV19 and TRBJ2-1 for the parts outside the CDR3, the full variable domain is DGGITQSPKYLFRKEGQNVTLSCEQNLNHDAMYWYRQDPGQGLRLIYYSQIVNDFQKGDIAEGYSVSREKKESFPLTVTSAQKNPTAFYLCASSFFSLADNEQFFGPGTRLTVL.

V gene TRBV6-5 combines with J gene TRBJ2-7; 8 bases fit TRBD2. There are 16 residues in the CDR3. CDR1 is MNHEY and CDR2 is SVGAGI in the germline V gene. Unmatched junction bases numbered 12, after V lost 4 bases and J lost 4 bases. The CDR3, as DNA: TGTGCCAGCAGTTTGACCGGGACTAGATCCTCTTACGAGCAGTACTTC. Protein product: CASSLTGTRSSYEQYF.

V and J are TRBV30 and TRBJ2-7; D is perhaps TRBD1 (5 bases). V shed 8 bases and J shed 3 bases, with 14 bases lying between them. The CDR3 spans 12 residues. Germline V CDR1 and CDR2: GTSNPN, SVGIG (reference sequence). In DNA, the CDR3 is TGTGCCGCCTCGGACACCTACTACGAGCAGTACTTC. Translated: CAASDTYYEQYF.

The J gene is TRBJ2-2, the V gene TRBV30, with TRBD2 matching over 8 bases. The CDR3 runs to 12 residues. CDR1 GTSNPN and CDR2 SVGIG come from the germline V gene (reference sequence). The J segment lost 6 bases and the V segment lost 8 bases, leaving 5 bases of the junction unmatched. The CDR3 DNA reads as TGTGCCGCGCGGGAGGACGCCGGGGAGCTGTTTTTT. The encoded protein is CAAREDAGELFF.

The chain links TRBV2 to TRBJ2-3; no reliable D call. Trimming removed 1 base at V and 4 bases at J, with 18 bases between. The germline CDR1 and CDR2 sequences are SNHLY and FYNNEI. CDR3 length: 17 residues. The DNA of the CDR3 is TGTGCCAGCAGTGAAGATATGGGCCACCACCCGGCAGATACGCAGTATTTT. This encodes CASSEDMGHHPADTQYF.